The TCR beta chain described here comes from a study of blood T cell repertoires in COVID-19. In the study overall: The study drew acute and convalescent COVID-19 samples from the United States, Italy and Spain.

Participants spanned ages about 18 to 89 years and resided in over 20 US areas. Donors of Cohort 3 who recovered were those that had two negative PCRs, clearance, or symptom resolution. The data were produced by immunoSEQ multiplex PCR, yet TCRdb's version contains in-frame clones alone and is incomplete. The repertoire has approximately 170,000 clones, around 82% of them found once; the top ten carry under 7%. This sequence was found in a man in his forties who had recovered from COVID-19. Sequenced: PBMCs or T cells enriched from blood (not recorded which).

The CDR3 bases are TGTGCCATCAGTGTGGTAGCGGGGAGCACAGATACGCAGTATTTT. Translating gives CAISVVAGSTDTQYF. The chain employs TRBV10-3 and TRBJ2-3; 8 bases align to TRBD2. The V gene end was trimmed by 4 bases and the J gene end by 0 bases; junction bases not matched to a gene: 3. Germline assignment: CDR1 ENHRY and CDR2 SYGVKD. This CDR3 has 15 residues.